These T cell receptor beta chains were read from a single sample in a study of glioma-infiltrating T cells after dendritic cell vaccination. Assay: immunoSEQ multiplex PCR; the TCRdb copy retains only in-frame clones and omits some. Counted here are some 70,000 clones, around four fifths occurring once; the ten biggest clones make up over 8.5%. This specimen consisted of blood, obtained before dendritic cell vaccination. All receptors come from a human donor with glioblastoma. The CDR3 runs from the conserved cysteine through the conserved F or W. D genes are given only for firm matches. Some rows mark clone size as missing; the rest say once, few, many or name a class of expanded clone.

j_call v_call d_call clone_size cdr3_aa cdr3_nt
TRBJ1-6 TRBV10-3 TRBD1 . CATTQGEFYNSPLHF TGTGCCACAACACAGGGGGAGTTCTATAATTCACCCCTCCACTTT
TRBJ1-1 TRBV19 . few CASSIGFPRNLNTEAFF TGTGCCAGTAGTATAGGTTTCCCCAGAAACCTGAACACTGAAGCTTTCTTT
TRBJ2-5 TRBV2 . . CASSEGSETQYF TGTGCCAGCAGTGAAGGTTCGGAGACCCAGTACTTC
TRBJ2-2 TRBV5-1 . few CASSSRTVPGELFF TGCGCCAGCAGCTCCCGGACAGTTCCCGGGGAGCTGTTTTTT
TRBJ2-7 TRBV20-1 . . CSGGDSYEQYF TGCAGTGGGGGGGACTCCTACGAGCAGTACTTC
TRBJ1-4 TRBV5-1 TRBD1 . CASSVHTGGEEKLFF TGCGCCAGCAGCGTGCATACAGGGGGGGAGGAAAAACTGTTTTTT
TRBJ1-5 TRBV5-1 . few CASSHLNRDPAPQHF TGCGCCAGCAGCCACCTTAACAGGGATCCGGCACCCCAGCATTTT
TRBJ2-1 TRBV27 TRBD2 few CASSLLPLAGGKNEQFF TGTGCCAGCAGTTTACTCCCACTAGCGGGGGGCAAGAATGAGCAGTTCTTC
TRBJ1-1 TRBV6-1 TRBD1 . CASSATGGTTEAFF TGTGCCAGCAGTGCTACAGGGGGGACCACTGAAGCTTTCTTT
TRBJ2-1 TRBV2 TRBD2 . CASSTGLAGHEQFF TGTGCCAGCAGTACGGGACTAGCGGGGCATGAGCAGTTCTTC
TRBJ2-7 TRBV18 . . CASSLGWGGAESYEQYF TGTGCCAGCTCACTCGGGTGGGGGGGCGCAGAATCCTACGAGCAGTACTTC
TRBJ2-5 TRBV2 . . CASRRQGLIQETQYF TGTGCCAGCAGGCGCCAAGGACTCATTCAAGAGACCCAGTACTTC
TRBJ1-4 TRBV28 TRBD1 . CASSFGGRGDEKLFF TGTGCCAGCAGTTTCGGCGGCAGGGGGGACGAAAAACTGTTTTTT
TRBJ1-5 TRBV5-1 . once CASSLGQDNQPQHF TGCGCCAGCAGCTTGGGACAGGACAATCAGCCCCAGCATTTT
TRBJ2-7 TRBV19 TRBD1 . CASSIDLGQGRFYEQYF TGTGCCAGTAGTATAGACCTCGGACAGGGGCGCTTCTACGAGCAGTACTTC
TRBJ2-3 TRBV18 . . CASSPSTSTDTQYF TGTGCCAGCTCACCATCTACTAGCACAGATACGCAGTATTTT
TRBJ1-6 TRBV7-9 . . CASSSARPGQYNSPLHF TGTGCCAGCAGCTCCGCCAGGCCCGGACAGTATAATTCACCCCTCCACTTT
TRBJ2-7 TRBV6-4 . . CASTRAWRTYEQYF TGTGCCAGCACCCGGGCCTGGAGGACCTACGAGCAGTACTTC
TRBJ2-3 TRBV6-1 . . CASSVTPGLNTDTQYF TGTGCCAGCAGTGTTACCCCGGGACTTAACACAGATACGCAGTATTTT
TRBJ1-2 TRBV30 . few CALLRDRPGDYGYTF TGTGCCTTACTCCGAGACAGGCCAGGGGACTATGGCTACACCTTC
TRBJ2-5 TRBV6-1 TRBD1 . CASSWGQVETQYF TGTGCCAGCAGTTGGGGACAGGTAGAGACCCAGTACTTC
TRBJ1-6 TRBV30 TRBD1 . CAEQGSYNSPLHF TGTGCCGAACAGGGGTCCTATAATTCACCCCTCCACTTT
TRBJ2-7 TRBV28 . . CASSFYVRGGYEQYF TGTGCCAGCAGTTTCTACGTAAGGGGGGGATACGAGCAGTACTTC
TRBJ2-5 TRBV4-1 TRBD1 . CASSQGQGETQYF TGCGCCAGCAGCCAAGGACAGGGAGAGACCCAGTACTTC
TRBJ1-6 TRBV30 TRBD1 once CAWSRPDRSYNSPLHF TGTGCCTGGAGTAGGCCGGACAGGAGTTATAATTCACCCCTCCACTTT
TRBJ1-2 TRBV28 . . CASSLPSSGADRGYTF TGTGCCAGCAGTTTACCCTCATCAGGGGCGGATCGAGGCTACACCTTC
TRBJ2-5 TRBV28 TRBD2 . CATRSGGAETQYF TGTGCCACCCGGTCCGGGGGGGCCGAGACCCAGTACTTC
TRBJ2-1 TRBV11-1 . . CASSLPRADYNEQFF TGTGCCAGCAGCTTACCCAGGGCTGACTACAATGAGCAGTTCTTC
TRBJ2-4 TRBV10-2 . . CASSAINIQYF TGCGCCAGCAGTGCTATAAACATTCAGTACTTC